The following is a TCR beta chain sequence with its context. The antigen is not known. Preparation of the TCR library used RNA extracted from PBMCs. Graves' disease diagnoses used American Thyroid Association guidelines. The data originate from a study of regulatory T cells in long-lasting Graves disease. Study-wide points: Newly diagnosed patients shared 950 to 1,000 public clonotypes; persistent patients shared some 2,700. Less diverse TCR repertoires were seen in persistent Graves' patients than in newly diagnosed ones. TRBV28, TRBJ1-2 and TRBJ2-5 were segments that persistent disease favored.

Per the germline V gene, CDR1 is SEHNR and CDR2 is FQNEAQ (reference sequence). The CDR3 runs to 17 residues. V lost 5 bases, J lost 0 bases, and 7 bases stayed unmatched. TCRdb re-derived calls from the reads in MiXCR, one entry per CDR3 protein. Of over 800 distinct CDR3 sequences in the sample, about 91% were seen once. The TCR sequence derives from a woman aged 30 to 39 with Graves disease. This chain links TRBV7-9 with TRBJ1-6; 7 bases map to TRBD1. This specimen consisted of peripheral blood mononuclear cells (PBMCs), obtained with antithyroid drug treatment, in newly diagnosed or persistent Graves disease (not recorded which). The CDR3 sequence is CASSAGQTSSYNSPLHF. The CDR3 DNA reads as TGTGCCAGCAGCGCGGGACAGACGAGCTCCTATAATTCACCCCTCCACTTT.